The present T cell receptor beta chain was sequenced within a study of cytomegalovirus exposure and HLA in healthy donors. This CDR3 is built from 18 residues. Germline assignment: CDR1 LNHDA and CDR2 SQIVND (reference sequence). Trimming removed 0 bases at V and 0 bases at J, with 15 bases between. PCR employed 60 Vbeta and 13 Jbeta primers. This table comes from immunoSEQ multiplex PCR, and its TCRdb copy is limited to in-frame clones, with some not included. The data contain 150,000 to 200,000 clones, 65% to 80% of them singletons. The sample holds a few counts of this clone. The sequence came from a middle-aged woman in good health and CMV-seropositive. V gene TRBV19 combines with J gene TRBJ1-5; D not certain. The material sequenced was PBMCs. In nucleotides, the CDR3 is TGTGCCAGTAGTATAGATCAAGGCGGACTAACTAGCAATCAGCCCCAGCATTTT. Translating gives CASSIDQGGLTSNQPQHF.